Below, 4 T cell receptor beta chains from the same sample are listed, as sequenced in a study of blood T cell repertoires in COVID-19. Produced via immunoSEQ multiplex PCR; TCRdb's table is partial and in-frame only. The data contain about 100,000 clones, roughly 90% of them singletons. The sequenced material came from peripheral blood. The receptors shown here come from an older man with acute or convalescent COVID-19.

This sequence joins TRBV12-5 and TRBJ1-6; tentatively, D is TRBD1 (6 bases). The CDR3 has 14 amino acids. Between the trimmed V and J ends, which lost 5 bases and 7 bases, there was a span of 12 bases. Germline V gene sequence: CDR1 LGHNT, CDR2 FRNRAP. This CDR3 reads CASGPARGNSPLHF. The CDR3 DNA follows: TGTGCTAGTGGTCCTGCCAGGGGCAATTCACCCCTCCACTTT.

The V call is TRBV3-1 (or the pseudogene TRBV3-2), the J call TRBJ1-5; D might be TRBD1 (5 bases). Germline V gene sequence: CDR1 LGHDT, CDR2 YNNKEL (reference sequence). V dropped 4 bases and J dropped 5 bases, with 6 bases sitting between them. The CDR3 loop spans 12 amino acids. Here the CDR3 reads CASSPRDQPQHF. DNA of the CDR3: TGTGCCAGCAGCCCCAGGGATCAGCCCCAGCATTTT.

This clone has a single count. The chain's CDR3 is CAITSDSPPYGYTF. The DNA for the CDR3 is TGTGCCATCACCAGTGACAGCCCCCCCTATGGCTACACCTTC. The genes are TRBV10-3 and TRBJ1-2, with TRBD1 as a possible D gene (5 bases). Germline loops: CDR1 ENHRY, CDR2 SYGVKD. CDR3 length equals 14 residues. V was pared by 7 bases and J by 4 bases, with 16 bases between.

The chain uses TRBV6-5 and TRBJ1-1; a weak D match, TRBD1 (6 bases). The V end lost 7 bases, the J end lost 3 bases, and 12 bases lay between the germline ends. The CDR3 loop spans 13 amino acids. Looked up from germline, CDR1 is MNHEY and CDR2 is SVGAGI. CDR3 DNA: TGTGCCAGCACGCGGACAGAAGACACTGAAGCTTTCTTT. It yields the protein CASTRTEDTEAFF.